The T cell receptor beta chain under discussion was sequenced for a study of identical twins. General study findings and limits: For zero-insertion analyses, partial confounding could come from invariant MAIT and iNKT cells. Insertion counts were lower in abundant cord blood beta clonotypes, a trend that memory repertoires did not show.

With respect to this clonotype: Its antigen remains unknown.

TCRdb fed the 5' RACE reads into MiXCR, producing one record per CDR3 protein. The sample carries approximately 630,000 distinct CDR3 sequences, about 7.6% recorded once. These records were also assigned to another study, of yellow fever vaccine responses in identical twins.

What was sequenced was PBMCs. This clonotype originated in a woman aged 18-30 years in good health.

CDR3 bases: TGCAGCGTTGAACCTGGTGGGGGTCCAGATACGCAGTATTTT. Its translation: CSVEPGGGPDTQYF. The chain carries TRBV29-1 and TRBJ2-3, with D possibly being TRBD1 or TRBD2 (5 bases each). Trimming took 2 bases from V and 4 from J, leaving 13 bases between them. Germline values: CDR1 SQVTM, CDR2 ANQGSEA. This CDR3 comprises 14 residues.